This TCR beta chain was recorded in a study of T cell responses to AZD1222 COVID-19 vaccine. Trimming removed 3 bases at V and 2 bases at J, with 11 bases between. The CDR3 covers 15 residues. Germline V gene sequence: CDR1 SGHNT, CDR2 YENEEA. Clones were sequenced by immunoSEQ multiplex PCR, and TCRdb holds only the in-frame ones, with some missing. Here the sample spans around 140,000 clones, nearly 90% being singletons. Points on this clone: Antigen specificity is unknown.

Findings of the study overall: It should be noted that donors were predominantly white British and more often female, and clonal diversity was possibly underestimated. Nearly half of spike-specific TCRs reportedly go after variant regions that carry no mutations. Repertoires were obtained only post-peak T cell response. Following two doses of AZD1222, Spike-specific TCR breadth and depth rose.

The material sequenced was peripheral blood, taken 28 days after the second dose of the MenACWY control vaccine. This rearrangement joins TRBV11-3 to TRBJ1-3, with no clear D. This clonotype was sampled from an adult who received the MenACWY meningococcal vaccine as a control. The CDR3 DNA reads TGTGCCAGCAGCTTTTTAGATGCGGCTGGAAACACCATATATTTT. Its translation: CASSFLDAAGNTIYF.